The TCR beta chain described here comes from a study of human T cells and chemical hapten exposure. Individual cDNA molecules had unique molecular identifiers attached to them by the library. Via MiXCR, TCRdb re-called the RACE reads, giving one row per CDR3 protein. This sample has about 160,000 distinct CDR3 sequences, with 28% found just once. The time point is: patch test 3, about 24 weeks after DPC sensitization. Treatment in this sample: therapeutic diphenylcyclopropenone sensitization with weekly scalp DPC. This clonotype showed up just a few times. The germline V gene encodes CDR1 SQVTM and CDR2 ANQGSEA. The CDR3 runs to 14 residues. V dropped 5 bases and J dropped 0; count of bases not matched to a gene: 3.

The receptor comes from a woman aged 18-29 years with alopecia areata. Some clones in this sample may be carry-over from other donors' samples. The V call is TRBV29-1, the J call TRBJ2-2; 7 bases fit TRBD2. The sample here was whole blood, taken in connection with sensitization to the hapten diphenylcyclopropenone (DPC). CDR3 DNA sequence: TGCAGCGTTAAGCGGGGCTCGAACACCGGGGAGCTGTTTTTT. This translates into CSVKRGSNTGELFF.